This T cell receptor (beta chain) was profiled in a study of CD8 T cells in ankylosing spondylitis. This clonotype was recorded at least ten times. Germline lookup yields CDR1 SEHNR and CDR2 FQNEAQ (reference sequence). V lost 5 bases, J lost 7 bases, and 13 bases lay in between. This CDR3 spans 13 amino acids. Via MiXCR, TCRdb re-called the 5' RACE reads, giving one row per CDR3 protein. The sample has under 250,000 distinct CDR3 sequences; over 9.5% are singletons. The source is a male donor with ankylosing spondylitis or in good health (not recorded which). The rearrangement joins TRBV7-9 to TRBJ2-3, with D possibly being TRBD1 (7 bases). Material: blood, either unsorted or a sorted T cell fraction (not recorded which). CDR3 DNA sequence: TGTGCCAGCAGCCCTCAGGGGGGCCATACGCAGTATTTT. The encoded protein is CASSPQGGHTQYF. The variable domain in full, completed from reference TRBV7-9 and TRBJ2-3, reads DTGVSQNPRHKITKRGQNVTFRCDPISEHNRLYWYRQTLGQGPEFLTYFQNEAQLEKSRLLSDRFSAERPKGSFSTLEIQRTEQGDSAMYLCASSPQGGHTQYFGPGTRLTVL.